These 21 T cell receptor beta chains came from one sample sequenced in a study of OX40 agonist ivuxolimab in advanced cancers. The assay was immunoSEQ multiplex PCR, and TCRdb's table has in-frame clones only and misses some. The sample holds some 25,000 clones, 85% seen once. The specimen comprised CD4+ or CD8+ T cells sorted from blood, sampled in a trial of the OX40 agonist ivuxolimab. The receptors shown here come from an adult with an advanced solid tumor such as melanoma, head and neck, liver or kidney cancer.

This CDR3 reads CASSPPGQSGELFF. CDR3 coding DNA: TGTGCCAGCAGCCCTCCCGGACAGTCCGGGGAGCTGTTTTTT. This chain links TRBV7-9 with TRBJ2-2; D is perhaps TRBD1 (6 bases). There are 14 residues in the CDR3. V lost 5 bases and J lost 6, with 13 bases in between. Per germline, CDR1 SEHNR and CDR2 FQNEAQ (reference sequence).

V is TRBV6-1 and J is TRBJ1-4; no definite D call. V was trimmed by 1 base and J by 0 bases, leaving 21 bases between them. Per germline, CDR1 MNHNS and CDR2 SASEGT. The CDR3 has 20 amino acids. The CDR3 sequence: CASSEERDWQAHATNEKLFF. The CDR3 nucleotides are TGTGCCAGCAGTGAAGAGCGAGATTGGCAGGCCCATGCAACTAATGAAAAACTGTTTTTT.

This clone has a single count. This sequence joins TRBV19 and TRBJ2-3, with 10 nucleotides matching TRBD2. The V and J ends lost 5 bases and 7 bases, in that order; junction bases with no gene match: 9. CDR3 size: 15 residues. Germline V gene sequence: CDR1 LNHDA, CDR2 SQIVND (reference sequence). In nucleotides, the CDR3 is TGTGCCAGTAGTCCGGTCGGGACTAGCGATTATACGCAGTATTTT. Residues: CASSPVGTSDYTQYF.

V is TRBV5-6 and J is TRBJ2-7; D gene ambiguous. The CDR3 totals 13 residues. Germline V gives CDR1 SGHDT, CDR2 YYEEEE. With 0 bases removed from V and 1 base from J, the gap between germline ends came to 5 bases. The CDR3 DNA reads TGTGCCAGCAGCTTGGCGGCTTCCTACGAGCAGTACTTC. Its protein is CASSLAASYEQYF.

The chain carries TRBV4-3 and TRBJ1-3; D might be TRBD1 (5 bases). The length of the CDR3 is 16 residues. V was pared by 3 bases and J by 0 bases, with 12 bases between. Germline CDR1 is LGHNA and CDR2 is YSLEER. The CDR3 region has the DNA TGCGCCAGCAGCCAGGATCACAGGACCTCTGGAAACACCATATATTTT. Amino acid sequence: CASSQDHRTSGNTIYF.

The J gene is TRBJ2-3, the V gene TRBV9, with 13 bases lining up with TRBD2. V gave up 3 bases and J gave up 3 bases; unmatched junction bases: 4. CDR3 length: 16 residues. Germline V CDR1 and CDR2: SGDLS, YYNGEE. In nucleotides, the CDR3 is TGTGCCAGCAGCGCGACTAGCGGGGGGATTACAGATACGCAGTATTTT. Residues: CASSATSGGITDTQYF. The whole variable domain, remainder taken from reference TRBV9 and TRBJ2-3, is DSGVTQTPKHLITATGQRVTLRCSPRSGDLSVYWYQQSLDQGLQFLIQYYNGEERAKGNILERFSAQQFPDLHSELNLSSLELGDSALYFCASSATSGGITDTQYFGPGTRLTVL.

V and J are TRBV20-1 and TRBJ2-7, with TRBD1 matching 8 bases. Per the germline V gene, CDR1 is DFQATT and CDR2 is SNEGSKA (reference sequence). This CDR3 region has 11 residues. In DNA, the CDR3 is TGCAGGACAGGGGACTCCTACGAGCAGTACTTC. As protein: CRTGDSYEQYF.

This chain uses TRBV6-6 with TRBJ2-5, with a tentative D call TRBD2 (6 bases). The J call is doubtful: the DNA matches TRBJ2-7 better. CDR3 length equals 11 residues. Germline V CDR1 and CDR2: MNHNY, SVGAGI (reference sequence). Here the CDR3 reads CASFSGGEQYF. The CDR3 region has the DNA TGTGCCAGCTTCTCCGGGGGCGAGCAGTACTTC.

The rearrangement links TRBV7-9 to TRBJ2-2; D is unclear. Germline V gives CDR1 SEHNR, CDR2 FQNEAQ (reference sequence). This CDR3 comprises 13 residues. Trimming took off 8 bases at V and 0 bases at J, with 7 bases between the two ends. The CDR3 sequence is CASGETNTGELFF. The CDR3, as DNA: TGTGCCAGCGGCGAGACGAACACCGGGGAGCTGTTTTTT.

There are many counts of this clone. CDR3 DNA: TGTGCCAGCAGCCCCCGGGGGGATTACGAGCAGTACTTC. It specifies CASSPRGDYEQYF. The chain is built from TRBV7-9 and TRBJ2-7, with 7 bases matching TRBD2. This CDR3 is built from 13 residues. Germline lookup yields CDR1 SEHNR and CDR2 FQNEAQ (reference sequence). Unmatched junction bases numbered 5, after V lost 5 bases and J lost 4 bases.

This clone was seen only a few times. In the same sample, other DNA sequences code for this CDR3. This sequence joins TRBV13 and TRBJ1-1, with D perhaps matching TRBD1 (6 bases). Trimming left V 5 bases short and J 4 bases short, with 14 bases between. The CDR3 loop spans 14 amino acids. CDR1 and CDR2 from the germline V gene are PRHDT and FYEKMQ (reference sequence). Here the CDR3 reads CASSLEGEGTEAFF. The CDR3 DNA is TGTGCCAGCAGCCTAGAGGGGGAAGGCACTGAAGCTTTCTTT. The full variable domain, with the rest looked up from reference TRBV13 and TRBJ1-1, is AAGVIQSPRHLIKEKRETATLKCYPIPRHDTVYWYQQGPGQDPQFLISFYEKMQSDKGSIPDRFSAQQFSDYHSELNMSSLELGDSALYFCASSLEGEGTEAFFGQGTRLTVV.

The V gene is TRBV2, the J gene TRBJ2-2; D is possibly TRBD2 (7 bases). The ends were cut back, 6 bases at V and 9 bases at J, with 23 bases in the middle. The germline CDR1 and CDR2 sequences are SNHLY and FYNNEI. The CDR3 loop spans 16 amino acids. The CDR3 is CASSPVTRGGFRELFF. Here the CDR3 DNA reads TGTGCCAGCAGCCCTGTGACTAGGGGGGGTTTTAGGGAGCTGTTTTTT.

Only one count was recorded for this clone. CDR3 sequence: CASSYLASGSTETQYF. CDR3 coding DNA: TGTGCCAGCAGTTATTTGGCTAGCGGGAGTACAGAGACCCAGTACTTC. The chain has TRBV6-6 and TRBJ2-5, with 10 nucleotides matching TRBD2. The trim removed 3 bases at V and 4 bases at J, leaving 8 bases unmatched. The germline gives CDR1 MNHNY, CDR2 SVGAGI (reference sequence). This CDR3 contains 16 residues.

The table lists this clone with a few counts. This chain connects TRBV29-1 to TRBJ1-1; D is ambiguous. V lost 6 bases and J lost 0, with 5 bases in between. Germline CDR1 reads SQVTM; CDR2 reads ANQGSEA. CDR3 length: 11 amino acids. CDR3 in DNA: TGCAGCGTGACTATGAACACTGAAGCTTTCTTT. Translated, it gives CSVTMNTEAFF. The full variable domain, with the rest looked up from reference TRBV29-1 and TRBJ1-1, is SAVISQKPSRDICQRGTSLTIQCQVDSQVTMMFWYRQQPGQSLTLIATANQGSEATYESGFVIDKFPISRPNLTFSTLTVSNMSPEDSSIYLCSVTMNTEAFFGQGTRLTVV.

The chain's CDR3 is CASSQALPGSKGKAFF. Written as DNA, the CDR3 is TGCGCCAGCAGTCAGGCCCTTCCGGGGTCCAAGGGGAAAGCTTTCTTT. The chain joins TRBV23-1 to TRBJ1-1, with a possible D match to TRBD1 (5 bases). TRBV23-1 is an ORF; its function is uncertain. The germline V and J ends were trimmed by 3 bases and 9 bases, with 23 bases remaining between them. The CDR3 covers 16 residues.

The chain recombines TRBV6-5 with TRBJ1-3; D is perhaps TRBD1 (6 bases). Germline loops: CDR1 MNHEY, CDR2 SVGAGI. This CDR3 comprises 14 residues. V lost 2 bases, J lost 3 bases, and 8 bases lay in between. The CDR3: CASSYGRGGNTIYF. The CDR3 nucleotides read TGTGCCAGCAGTTACGGCAGGGGTGGAAACACCATATATTTT.

The chain is built from TRBV6-5 and TRBJ2-7; D unclear. Germline loops: CDR1 MNHEY, CDR2 SVGAGI. The CDR3 runs to 13 residues. V gave up 5 bases and J gave up 6 bases, with 14 bases separating them. The CDR3 loop is CASSEYKVGEQYF. The CDR3 DNA reads as TGTGCCAGCAGTGAATACAAGGTCGGCGAGCAGTACTTC.

The V call is TRBV27, the J call TRBJ2-5; 11 nucleotides match TRBD2. Germline V gene data show CDR1 as MNHEY and CDR2 as SMNVEV (reference sequence). This CDR3 has 17 residues. The V and J ends lost 5 bases and 5 bases, in that order; junction bases with no gene match: 13. The CDR3 spells CASSRGVAGGLGETQYF. CDR3 in DNA: TGTGCCAGCAGTCGGGGGGTAGCGGGAGGGCTTGGGGAGACCCAGTACTTC.

The chain has TRBV19 and TRBJ2-7, with TRBD1 as a possible D gene (5 bases). CDR3 length equals 14 residues. Germline V lookup: CDR1 LNHDA, CDR2 SQIVND (reference sequence). V shed 4 bases and J shed 3 bases, with 13 bases lying between them. CDR3 coding DNA: TGTGCCAGTAGTAACCAGGGCCCCAACTACGAGCAGTACTTC. Amino acids: CASSNQGPNYEQYF.

This clone was observed a few times. The V and J genes are TRBV7-3 and TRBJ1-2; a possible D gene is TRBD1 (6 bases). Trimming took off 1 base at V and 6 bases at J, with 12 bases between the two ends. The CDR3 sequence is 14 residues long. The germline V gene encodes CDR1 SGHTA and CDR2 FQGTGA. For the CDR3, the DNA is TGTGCCAGCAGCTTAATACCAGGGGACGATGGCTACACCTTC. This codes for CASSLIPGDDGYTF.

The chain uses TRBV7-9 and TRBJ1-1, with TRBD1 identical over 7 bases. Trimming cost V 4 bases and J 0 bases; bases outside gene matches: 5. Germline-derived CDR1 and CDR2 are SEHNR and FQNEAQ (reference sequence). This CDR3 is 15 amino acids long. The CDR3 bases are TGTGCCAGCAGCTCATCTGACAGGGTGAACACTGAAGCTTTCTTT. It yields the protein CASSSSDRVNTEAFF.